Below, 14 T cell receptor beta chains from the same sample are listed, as sequenced in a study of beta chain features in type 1 diabetes. Regarding the study as a whole: The study found moderately but significantly shorter TCRB CDR3s in all four CD4+ subsets of Type 1 diabetes patients.

The study reverse transcribed the entire isolated RNA, so it sequenced expressed TCRB transcripts. Method: immunoSEQ multiplex PCR; TCRdb's copy keeps in-frame clones and lacks some. The data hold approximately 140,000 clones, with roughly 10% observed a single time. Antigens for these TCRs are unknown. Sequencing used central memory CD4+ T cells from blood. The receptors here all came from a man aged 25-45 years with type 1 diabetes.

Notes on this clone: One junction end disagrees with the germline gene, perhaps due to a read error. The chain couples TRBV7-7 to TRBJ1-6; D remains ambiguous. Germline V gene lookup returns CDR1 SSHAT and CDR2 FNYEAQ (reference sequence). This CDR3 contains 13 residues. The CDR3 loop reads CASSLFPDSPLHF. The CDR3 coding sequence is TGTGCTAGCAGCTTATTTCCTGATTCACCCCTCCACTTT.

This clone was observed a few times. The rearrangement joins TRBV18 to TRBJ1-1; D may be TRBD1 (6 bases). CDR1 and CDR2 from the germline V gene are KGHSH and LQKENI. The CDR3 extends over 13 amino acids. V shed 4 bases and J shed 3 bases, with 9 bases lying between them. CDR3 region: CASSRDKYTEAFF. The CDR3 bases are TGTGCCAGCTCACGGGACAAATACACTGAAGCTTTCTTT.

This clone has more than one count but fewer than ten. The chain joins TRBV5-4 to TRBJ1-2; D is unresolved. Germline V gives CDR1 SGHNT, CDR2 YYREEE (reference sequence). The CDR3 has 12 residues. Trimming shortened V by 4 bases and J by 6 bases, and 10 bases separated the two germline ends. CDR3 sequence (DNA): TGTGCCAGCAGCCCAAACTTTGATGGCTACACCTTC. Translation: CASSPNFDGYTF.

This clone has more than one count but fewer than ten. The genes are TRBV10-3 and TRBJ2-1; 8 bases fit TRBD2. The CDR3 runs to 14 residues. CDR1 and CDR2 from the germline V gene are ENHRY and SYGVKD. V was clipped by 2 bases and J by 8 bases; unmatched bases: 5. The CDR3 bases are TGTGCCATCAGTGAGAGGCTAGCGGGCGATGAGCAGTTCTTC. It encodes CAISERLAGDEQFF.

This clone came up a few times. The chain carries TRBV2 and TRBJ1-2, with 9 nucleotides matching TRBD1. The trim removed 6 bases at V and 5 bases at J, leaving 4 bases unmatched. This CDR3 spans 13 amino acids. CDR1 is SNHLY and CDR2 is FYNNEI in the germline V gene. Written as DNA, the CDR3 is TGTGCCAGCAGCCAAGGACAGGGGTATGGCTACACCTTC. This encodes CASSQGQGYGYTF.

This clone has just a few counts. CDR3 residues: CASSSPPNTDTQYF. DNA of the CDR3: TGTGCCAGCAGCTCCCCACCTAACACAGATACGCAGTATTTT. The chain combines TRBV7-9 with TRBJ2-3; D unresolved. CDR3 length equals 14 residues. Germline-derived CDR1 and CDR2 are SEHNR and FQNEAQ (reference sequence). Deletions cut 4 bases from V and 2 bases from J, with 10 bases between.

A few counts support this clone. The chain has TRBV27 and TRBJ1-6; the D gene is possibly TRBD1 (6 bases). The CDR3 length is 15 residues. V was trimmed by 5 bases and J by 8 bases, leaving 16 bases between them. Germline V gene lookup returns CDR1 MNHEY and CDR2 SMNVEV (reference sequence). The CDR3 coding sequence is TGTGCCAGCAGTCCCTCCGGGACAACGGATTCACCCCTCCACTTT. Its translation is CASSPSGTTDSPLHF.

The V and J genes are TRBV18 and TRBJ1-1, with TRBD1 matching 7 bases. J lost 3 bases, V lost 2 bases, and 6 bases had no gene match. CDR1 KGHSH and CDR2 LQKENI come from the germline V gene. The CDR3 extends over 15 amino acids. CDR3 sequence (DNA): TGTGCCAGCTCACCAAGGGGGCGCGCGGACACTGAAGCTTTCTTT. This translates into CASSPRGRADTEAFF.

The J gene is TRBJ2-7, the V gene TRBV14; 13 bases line up with TRBD2. The CDR3 loop spans 15 amino acids. Per germline, CDR1 SGHDN and CDR2 FVKESK. V lost 1 base and J lost 9; bases outside the gene matches: 6. The CDR3 nucleotides are TGTGCCAGCAGCCAAGGACTAGCGGGGGGAGTCGGGCAGTACTTC. Its translation is CASSQGLAGGVGQYF.

This clone has just a few counts. The CDR3 DNA reads as TGTGCCAGCAGCTTAGACCCTAAGGGAGCTGAAGCTTTCTTT. Protein product: CASSLDPKGAEAFF. The chain has TRBV11-1 and TRBJ1-1; unclear D gene. The CDR3 runs to 14 residues. Germline CDR1 SGHAT, CDR2 FQDESV (reference sequence). V was pared by 1 base and J by 6 bases, with 12 bases between.

This clone has just a few counts. This chain links TRBV30 with TRBJ2-3, with unresolved D. Trimming removed 1 base at V and 7 bases at J, with 6 bases between. Per the germline V gene, CDR1 is GTSNPN and CDR2 is SVGIG (reference sequence). This CDR3 spans 11 amino acids. This CDR3 reads CAWSGGNTQYF. The CDR3 coding sequence is TGTGCCTGGAGTGGAGGTAATACGCAGTATTTT. Full variable domain (missing parts from reference TRBV30 and TRBJ2-3): SQTIHQWPATLVQPVGSPLSLECTVEGTSNPNLYWYRQAAGRGLQLLFYSVGIGQISSEVPQNLSASRPQDRQFILSSKKLLLSDSGFYLCAWSGGNTQYFGPGTRLTVL.

In its sample, this clone was seen a few times. This chain uses TRBV25-1 with TRBJ1-4; 7 bases match TRBD1. CDR1 MGHDK and CDR2 SYGVNS come from the germline V gene. V lost 10 bases to trimming and J lost 8 bases; unmatched junction nucleotides: 16. The CDR3 covers 15 residues. CDR3 sequence: CATTPQGGVGEKLFF. The CDR3 coding sequence is TGTGCCACTACCCCTCAGGGGGGAGTAGGAGAAAAACTGTTTTTT.

This clone was counted between two and nine times. The chain is built from TRBV9 and TRBJ2-1; a weak D match, TRBD2 (6 bases). V was cut by 3 bases and J by 9 bases, with 16 bases left in between. Germline CDR1 and CDR2: SGDLS and YYNGEE. The CDR3 is made up of 14 amino acids. The CDR3 loop reads CASSGGSAGSEQFF. CDR3 coding DNA: TGTGCCAGCAGCGGGGGATCCGCGGGAAGTGAGCAGTTCTTC. The whole variable domain, remainder taken from reference TRBV9 and TRBJ2-1, is DSGVTQTPKHLITATGQRVTLRCSPRSGDLSVYWYQQSLDQGLQFLIQYYNGEERAKGNILERFSAQQFPDLHSELNLSSLELGDSALYFCASSGGSAGSEQFFGPGTRLTVL.

This clone appeared a few times. The sample carries other DNA sequences with the same CDR3. The V and J genes are TRBV2 and TRBJ2-1, with D uncertain. Deletions cut 6 bases from V and 5 bases from J, with 5 bases between. CDR3 size: 11 residues. Germline lookup yields CDR1 SNHLY and CDR2 FYNNEI. CDR3 nucleotide sequence: TGTGCCAGCAGAGAGAACAATGAGCAGTTCTTC. Its protein product is CASRENNEQFF.